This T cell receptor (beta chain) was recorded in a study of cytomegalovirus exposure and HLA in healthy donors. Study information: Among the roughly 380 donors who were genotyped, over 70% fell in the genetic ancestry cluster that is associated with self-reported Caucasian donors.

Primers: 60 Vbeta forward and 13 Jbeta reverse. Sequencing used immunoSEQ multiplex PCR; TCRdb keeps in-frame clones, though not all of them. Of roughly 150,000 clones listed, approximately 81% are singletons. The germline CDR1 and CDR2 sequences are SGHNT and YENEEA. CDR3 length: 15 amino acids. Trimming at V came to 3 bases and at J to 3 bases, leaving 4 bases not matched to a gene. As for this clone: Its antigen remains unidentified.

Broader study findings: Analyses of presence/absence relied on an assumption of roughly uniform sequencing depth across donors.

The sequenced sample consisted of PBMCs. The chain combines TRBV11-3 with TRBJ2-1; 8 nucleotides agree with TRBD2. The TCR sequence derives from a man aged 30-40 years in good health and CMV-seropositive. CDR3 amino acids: CASSFSAGDYNEQFF. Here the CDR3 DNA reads TGTGCCAGCAGCTTCTCAGCGGGAGACTACAATGAGCAGTTCTTC.